These 3 T cell receptor beta chains came from one sample sequenced in a study of blood T cell repertoires in COVID-19 (dated by TCRdb to the early 2020s). The library was prepared using the immunoSEQ multiplex PCR assay. TCRdb took over this immuneACCESS table, retaining in-frame rearrangements with V and J assigned. Such tables are incomplete; in checked studies, under half of the missing clones stem from an unresolved V gene, and the remainder is unexplained. The sample profile shows 200,000 to 250,000 clones; about 86% of them were found once. Of the sample, about 4.6% falls within the top ten clones. Sequencing used PBMCs or T cells enriched from blood (not recorded which). These receptor sequences come from a woman between 25 and 40 years old who had been exposed to COVID-19.

The V call is TRBV5-6, the J call TRBJ1-2, with 7 bases that match TRBD1. CDR3 size: 16 residues. V was pared by 0 bases and J by 4 bases, with 9 bases of the junction left unmatched. In germline, CDR1 is SGHDT, CDR2 YYEEEE. Written as DNA, the CDR3 is TGTGCCAGCAGCTTGGTTGTGTCAGGGGGTTTCTATGGCTACACCTTC. This translates into CASSLVVSGGFYGYTF.

The J gene is TRBJ1-4, the V gene TRBV19, with D uncertain. Germline values: CDR1 LNHDA, CDR2 SQIVND (reference sequence). V shed 7 bases and J shed 8 bases, with 17 bases lying between them. The CDR3 spans 14 residues. As DNA, the CDR3 is TGTGCCAGTACCCCGCGGGCGGGCGGAGAAAAACTGTTTTTT. Protein product: CASTPRAGGEKLFF.

This CDR3 reads CASSANRGGTHEQFF. In DNA, the CDR3 is TGTGCCAGCAGCGCTAACAGGGGTGGGACGCATGAGCAGTTCTTC. The chain employs TRBV6-4 and TRBJ2-1; 7 nucleotides agree with TRBD1. The CDR3 loop spans 15 amino acids. Germline values: CDR1 MRHNA, CDR2 SNTAGT. V shed 6 bases, J shed 8 bases, and the junction held 13 bases outside the gene matches.